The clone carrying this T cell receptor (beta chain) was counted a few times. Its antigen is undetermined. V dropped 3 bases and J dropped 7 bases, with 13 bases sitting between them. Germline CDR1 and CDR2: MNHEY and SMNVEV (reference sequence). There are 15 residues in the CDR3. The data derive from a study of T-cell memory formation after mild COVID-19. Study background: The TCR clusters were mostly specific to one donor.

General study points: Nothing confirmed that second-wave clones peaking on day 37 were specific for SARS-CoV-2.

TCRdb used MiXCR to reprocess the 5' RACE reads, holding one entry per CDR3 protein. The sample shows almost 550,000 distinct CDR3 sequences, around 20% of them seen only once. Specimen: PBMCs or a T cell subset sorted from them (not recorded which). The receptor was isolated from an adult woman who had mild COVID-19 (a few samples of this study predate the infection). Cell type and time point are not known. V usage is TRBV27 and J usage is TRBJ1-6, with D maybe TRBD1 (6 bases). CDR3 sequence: CASSFGGLENSPLHF. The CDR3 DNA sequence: TGTGCCAGCAGTTTCGGGGGGCTAGAGAATTCACCCCTCCACTTT.